The sequence of this TCR beta chain was determined in a study of cytomegalovirus exposure and HLA in healthy donors (dated by TCRdb to 2016 to 2017). About the study as a whole: According to an earlier analysis of 550 to 750 of the donors, 150 million to 200 million T cells yielded 90 million to 140 million unique TCR beta sequences and around 280 Gb of sequence data. Approximately 300 gigabases of sequencing data and tens of millions of unique TCR sequences were included in an early release covering around 600 HLA-typed donors. Of the roughly 390 genotyped donors, approximately 80% fell in the genetic ancestry cluster associated with self-reported Caucasian donors. The study aimed to test whether signatures of past pathogen exposure could be identified by cataloging public T cell receptors. The study used immunosequencing to profile the T cell repertoires of around 600 subjects and linked those repertoires to cytomegalovirus serostatus. Besides the first cohort of 666 subjects, a separate validation cohort made up of roughly 120 different subjects was used. High-throughput TCR immunosequencing, statistical association of individual TCRs with disease status, and machine learning were combined to predict cytomegalovirus infection status. In a later analysis, previously published TCR beta repertoires from more than 500 donors were re-analyzed and high-resolution HLA genotyping was added so that TCR occurrence patterns could be studied. Rather than using new phenotypic data, the later analysis identified candidate immune exposures from TCR beta sequences and from how often those sequences occurred across donors. In an earlier analysis of 500 to 650 of the donors, high-throughput TCR beta sequencing was used to judge whether each TCR beta V gene segment behaved as functional or pseudogenic. Donor age, sex, ethnicity and CMV serostatus were collected together with the repertoire data. Genome-wide SNP genotypes for about 55% of the roughly 670 donors were used in a later genetic analysis, which treated that subset as a discovery cohort. Every discovery cohort repertoire had been produced on one sequencing platform. Both class I and class II loci were covered by HLA typing, at four-digit resolution. Typing coverage differed by locus: A, B, C, DRB1 and DQB1 were typed in about 620-640 donors, DQA1 in about 560, DPA1 in 600 to 610, and DPB1 in 400 to 480. A handful of DR-DQ haplotypes were treated as single units for association and clustering because of strong linkage in the cohort. Among a few hundred genotyped donors of the cohort, an average of roughly 240,000 unique TCR beta nucleotide sequences were sequenced per donor, about a sixth of them non-productive.

V is pared back by 0 bases and J by 5 bases, with 14 bases lying between the germline termini. Via the germline V gene (reference sequence), CDR1 is LNHNV and CDR2 YYDKDF. Including cysteine and phenylalanine, the CDR3 has 16 amino acids. The kept DNA is CDR3 alone, 48 bases in frame from the first base. Receptor amplification or capture employed the immunoSEQ multiplex PCR assay. A mixture of 60 forward primers for TCR Vbeta segments and 13 reverse primers for TCR Jbeta segments was used in the multiplex PCR. The CDR3 region of rearranged TCR beta genes was amplified from genomic DNA by a multiplex PCR assay. On the Illumina HiSeq System, the amplified TCR beta libraries were sequenced as 87-base-pair reads. From the authors' description of their analysis: Across the roughly 700 repertoires, a later analysis counted tens of millions of unique TCR beta chains, around 11 million of which were shared by at least two donors. Raw reads were error-corrected and collapsed into unique sequences with a nearest-neighbor algorithm that merged closely related sequences to remove PCR and sequencing errors. CDR3 sequences were aligned to IMGT reference sequences to assign V, D and J gene segments. For a sequence to be retained, at least a six-nucleotide match to both a V gene segment and a J gene segment was required. Rearrangements were called productive when the CDR3 lacked stop codons and stayed in frame with V and J; all others were non-productive. Following IMGT convention, CDR3 was defined as the stretch from the second conserved V-encoded cysteine up to the conserved J-encoded phenylalanine. Sequences without an unambiguous match to a single V gene segment were excluded from the earlier analysis of 450 to 650 of the donors. In an earlier analysis of approximately 610 of the donors, V segments were called functional above 56.7% productive rearrangements and were called segregating when the between-donor standard deviation exceeded 5%. A statistical classification framework was developed to diagnose cytomegalovirus status using the catalog of TCR beta chain sequences. In a later analysis, V and J genes were assigned by comparing TCR nucleotide sequences against IMGT/GENE-DB human TR gene sequences. The TCRdist pipeline was used in a later analysis to assign CDR3 sequences and most-parsimonious VDJ recombination scenarios. A later analysis defined each TCR beta chain by its CDR3 amino acid sequence plus V-gene family, and excluded reads lacking a unique V-gene family. In a later analysis, 450 to 600 highly shared, low-generation-probability nucleotide sequences were removed to address suspected cross-contamination and a sequencing artifact. In a later analysis, a clonal expansion index for each public chain was calculated from normalized within-repertoire ranks of inferred template counts. In a later analysis, generation probabilities were computed using a VDJ recombination model fitted to out-of-frame rearrangements, and the results were checked against IGoR. A later analysis scored TCR-TCR, TCR-HLA and TCR-CMV co-occurrence with hypergeometric tests, applying a repertoire-size bias correction to TCR pairs. False discovery rates were estimated in a later analysis by permuting HLA or CMV assignments 20 times. In a later analysis, co-occurring TCRs were grouped using DBSCAN, and TCRdist sequence similarity was added for clustering within HLA-allele-positive subsets. Co-occurrence clustering excluded repertoires with fewer than 30,000 or more than 120,000 public chains, plus five with anomalous nucleotide sharing. TCRdb retrieved this table from immuneACCESS and kept in-frame rearrangements only. Not all clones are present; in checked studies, unresolved V genes account for under half, and no reason is known for the remainder. D and trimming were read from the DNA, whereas the V and J calls and clone size are those reported in that table. Within this sample are just over 80,000 clones, with roughly 79% of them counted one time only. The ten largest clones represent under 6% of the sample.

Points the paper makes about the study in general: Strong co-occurrence of HLA alleles, especially DR and DQ, made assigning TCR associations to individual alleles difficult. According to the authors, the approach could potentially be generalized to other disease states and immunological phenotypes. The classifier was reported to diagnose cytomegalovirus status with high specificity and sensitivity in both the original and validation cohorts. In a later genetic analysis, a missense DCLRE1C variant was associated with V-gene and J-gene trimming of TCR beta chains, and the association was replicated in an independent cohort. Correlated functional status among segregating V segments might reflect linkage disequilibrium, but an unknown experimental factor could not be ruled out. A cluster of highly shared sequence variants was judged likely to be a technical artifact of the sequencing pipeline. Some IMGT-functional V segments, including TRBV6-2 and TRBV6-3, could not be told apart with the 87-base-pair reads, so those segments were excluded. This cohort had only TCR beta chains sequenced, and the lack of alpha or paired-chain data limited which features could be detected. The study gave a list of about 160 TCR beta chains associated with cytomegalovirus. A further reported finding was that TCR beta sequences accurately predicted the HLA-A and HLA-B alleles for most subjects in the first cohort. In a later analysis, several top co-occurrence clusters were reported to appear linked to parvovirus B19, influenza, CMV and Epstein-Barr virus. Roughly uniform sequencing depth across donors was assumed in presence/absence analyses, although this assumption may not hold. In an earlier analysis of approximately 590 of the donors, most TCR beta V segments were observed in productive rearrangements about 87% or about 30% of the time, broadly matching IMGT annotations. The earlier analysis of 587 of the donors excluded some 15 rarely observed V segments, including chromosome 9 orphons, because counts were too low. Across donors, most TCR sequences were observed very rarely, whereas some public TCRs were present in many individuals. In a later analysis, most CMV-associated TCR beta chains were found to appear HLA-restricted, with HLA associations seemingly driven largely by CMV exposure. A later analysis associated 16,951 TCR beta sequences with specific HLA alleles at a false discovery rate of 0.05. Because some donors lacked HLA typing at each locus, the association tests relied only on the typed subset. The only immune exposure information available for the cohort was CMV serostatus. In a later analysis, HLA-associated TCR beta chains were found to be more clonally expanded and to have lower generation probabilities than equally common non-associated chains. A later genetic analysis reported fewer N-insertions in productive TCRs among donors in an Asian-associated ancestry cluster than the roughly 720-donor mean. A later analysis found that TCR association rates varied across HLA loci, with DRB1 alleles showing the most associated TCRs and HLA-C alleles the fewest. A few of the identified cytomegalovirus-associated TCR beta chains were confirmed in vitro to be specific for cytomegalovirus antigens.

In total, around 600 healthy bone marrow donors made up the cohort. At the time of sampling, all cohort members were nominally healthy, though unrecorded immune exposures were likely present. The donor tested CMV seropositive, placing the donor among the approximately 290 seropositive members of the cohort. A peripheral blood sample was collected from each donor, and TCR beta sequencing was performed on peripheral blood mononuclear cells. Genomic DNA extraction from the blood cell samples was performed with the Qiagen DNeasy Blood Extraction Kit. As regards this clone: This clone's antigen is unknown. No base qualities exist here, and no much larger clone lies one base off it.

The sequence was obtained from a man younger than 35 in good health and CMV-seropositive. The V and J segments used are TRBV15 and TRBJ1-5; the D gene lacks a confident call. Sequencing was carried out using PBMCs. The CDR3 here reads CATSRDFTRTYQPQHF. The DNA sequence is given as TGTGCCACCAGCAGAGATTTTACGCGGACTTATCAGCCCCAGCATTTT. With all but the CDR3 taken from the reference TRBV15 and TRBJ1-5 genes, the full variable domain is: DAMVIQNPRYQVTQFGKPVTLSCSQTLNHNVMYWYQQKSSQAPKLLFHYYDKDFNNEADTPDNFQSRRPNTSFCFLDIRSPGLGDTAMYLCATSRDFTRTYQPQHFGDGTRLSIL.